The clone carrying this T cell receptor beta chain was counted a few times. With 6 bases removed from V and 0 bases from J, the gap between germline ends came to 6 bases. Germline V gives CDR1 WSHSY, CDR2 SAAADI. The CDR3 contains 14 residues. Documented treatment: some 20 received Ad26.COV2.S at low or high dose, single or two shots; several received placebo; per-sample allocation not given. Day 63 following the first vaccine or placebo injection was when the samples were taken. Data came from immunoSEQ multiplex PCR; TCRdb stores just in-frame clones and leaves some out. The table has 430,000 or so clones, over 75% seen once. The source of the sample is a study of Ad26.COV2.S vaccination and SARS-CoV-2 variants. The overall study: Enrollment placed the donor in the COV1001 Ad26.COV2.S trial arm.

The input for sequencing was peripheral blood, taken in a trial of Ad26.COV2.S vaccine versus placebo. This chain joins TRBV10-2 and TRBJ1-6; the D is unclear. The receptor was derived from a person between 18 and 60 years old who received the Ad26.COV2.S COVID-19 vaccine or a placebo. Here the CDR3 reads CASRSNSYNSPLHF. Written as DNA, the CDR3 is TGCGCCAGCAGAAGCAACTCCTATAATTCACCCCTCCACTTT.